This T cell receptor (beta chain) was documented in a study of regulatory T cells in long-lasting Graves disease. General observations from the study: Those with persistent Graves' had less TCR diversity than newly diagnosed patients.

This clonotype has at least ten counts. The antigen remains unidentified. According to the study, TCR beta libraries were built with iRepertoire HTBI primers and CDR3-region Arm-PCR. TCRdb independently ran MiXCR on the multiplex PCR reads; one entry per CDR3 protein. The sample contains some 400,000 distinct CDR3 sequences, about 16% of which appear only once. Documented time point: newly diagnosed GD, antithyroid drugs for less than 3 months. There was RNA extracted from PBMCs, and the TCR library was made from it. This sample also belongs to another study, concerning T cells in Graves' hyperthyroidism and ophthalmopathy.

The sequences come from peripheral blood mononuclear cells (PBMCs), collected at new diagnosis, from a patient treated with antithyroid drugs. This TCR came from a woman in her 30s with Graves disease.

The CDR3 DNA sequence: TGTGCCAGTTTCACCGGGACAGGAAGGGGCGAGCAGTACTTC. Translated: CASFTGTGRGEQYF. J is TRBJ2-7 and V is TRBV13; 8 bases are shared with TRBD1. The CDR3 runs to 14 residues. V shed 9 bases, J shed 6 bases, and the junction held 13 bases outside the gene matches. The germline V gene has CDR1 PRHDT and CDR2 FYEKMQ (reference sequence).